A selection of T cell receptor beta chains follows, all from one sample in a study of control samples from healthy donors and cancer patients. Assay: immunoSEQ multiplex PCR; the TCRdb copy retains only in-frame clones and omits some. The table shows some 100,000 clones, with about nine tenths occurring only once. The specimen sequenced was blood. These receptors were taken from a human donor in good health. The donor label of this sample is uncertain. CDR3s include the opening cysteine and the closing phenylalanine or tryptophan. A D gene is named only where the DNA matches it firmly. The size entry is marked missing in some rows and otherwise reads once, few, many or a size class.

J: TRBJ1-3
V: TRBV4-1
D: .
size: .
CDR3: CASSQAWGRKDPGNTIYF
DNA: TGCGCCAGCAGCCAGGCCTGGGGCAGGAAGGACCCTGGAAACACCATATATTTT

J: TRBJ1-1
V: TRBV9
D: .
size: .
CDR3: CASSVRSNTEAFF
DNA: TGTGCCAGCAGCGTCAGGTCGAACACTGAAGCTTTCTTT

J: TRBJ1-4
V: TRBV6-5
D: TRBD1
size: .
CDR3: CASSSGTANEKLFF
DNA: TGTGCCAGCAGCTCCGGGACAGCTAATGAAAAACTGTTTTTT

J: TRBJ2-4
V: TRBV7-2
D: .
size: .
CDR3: CASSLGGLIGKNIQYF
DNA: TGTGCCAGCAGCTTAGGGGGTCTCATAGGCAAAAACATTCAGTACTTC

J: TRBJ1-5
V: TRBV5-1
D: .
size: few
CDR3: CASSKDSSNQPQHF
DNA: TGCGCCAGCAGCAAGGACAGTAGCAATCAGCCCCAGCATTTT

J: TRBJ1-2
V: TRBV27
D: .
size: .
CDR3: CASSFLTHGYTF
DNA: TGTGCCAGCAGTTTTCTGACTCATGGCTACACCTTC

J: TRBJ1-5
V: TRBV5-6
D: .
size: .
CDR3: CASRKGNQPQHF
DNA: TGTGCCAGCAGAAAGGGGAATCAGCCCCAGCATTTT

J: TRBJ2-7
V: TRBV5-4
D: .
size: .
CDR3: CASSLVGGFLSEQYF
DNA: TGTGCCAGCAGCTTGGTAGGGGGATTCCTAAGCGAGCAGTACTTC

J: TRBJ2-5
V: TRBV25-1
D: TRBD1
size: .
CDR3: CASSGATGSGETQYF
DNA: TGTGCCAGCAGTGGAGCGACAGGGAGTGGGGAGACCCAGTACTTC

J: TRBJ2-7
V: TRBV19
D: TRBD2
size: .
CDR3: CASSGGGTYEQYF
DNA: TGTGCCAGTAGTGGCGGGGGGACCTACGAGCAGTACTTC

J: TRBJ1-5
V: TRBV5-5
D: .
size: .
CDR3: CASSPSGVGGQPQHF
DNA: TGTGCCAGCAGCCCATCAGGGGTTGGGGGTCAGCCCCAGCATTTT

J: TRBJ2-4
V: TRBV10-3
D: TRBD2
size: .
CDR3: CAIRPGTSGLKNIQYF
DNA: TGTGCCATCAGGCCCGGGACTAGCGGCCTCAAAAACATTCAGTACTTC

J: TRBJ1-4
V: TRBV6-6
D: TRBD1
size: once
CDR3: CASNKGGGGEKLFF
DNA: TGTGCCAGCAACAAAGGGGGCGGAGGTGAAAAACTGTTTTTT

J: TRBJ1-1
V: TRBV18
D: .
size: .
CDR3: CASSPGGVTNTEAFF
DNA: TGTGCCAGCTCACCCGGGGGGGTGACGAACACTGAAGCTTTCTTT

J: TRBJ1-5
V: TRBV21-1
D: .
size: .
CDR3: CASTGTGGSNQPQHF
DNA: TGTGCCAGCACCGGGACAGGGGGAAGCAATCAGCCCCAGCATTTT

J: TRBJ1-5
V: TRBV7-9
D: .
size: .
CDR3: CASSSPGSQPQHF
DNA: TGTGCCAGCAGCTCTCCAGGGTCTCAGCCCCAGCATTTT

J: TRBJ2-5
V: TRBV20-1
D: TRBD2
size: .
CDR3: CSASVAGEETQYF
DNA: TGCAGTGCTAGTGTAGCGGGGGAAGAGACCCAGTACTTC

J: TRBJ1-6
V: TRBV14
D: .
size: .
CDR3: CASSQGGTTLGYSPLHF
DNA: TGTGCCAGCAGCCAAGGTGGGACAACCCTAGGCTATTCACCCCTCCACTTT

J: TRBJ1-1
V: TRBV10-3
D: TRBD1
size: .
CDR3: CAISESLGGGTEAFF
DNA: TGTGCCATCAGTGAGTCGTTAGGGGGCGGCACTGAAGCTTTCTTT

J: TRBJ1-2
V: TRBV12-3/TRBV12-4
D: TRBD1
size: .
CDR3: CASSTQGARGYTF
DNA: TGTGCCAGCAGTACCCAGGGGGCTCGAGGCTACACCTTC

J: TRBJ2-2
V: TRBV2
D: .
size: .
CDR3: CASSATGIAGELFF
DNA: TGTGCCAGCAGCGCTACAGGGATCGCCGGGGAGCTGTTTTTT

J: TRBJ2-7
V: TRBV2
D: TRBD1
size: .
CDR3: CASAGTGSEQYF
DNA: TGTGCCAGTGCCGGGACAGGTAGCGAGCAGTACTTC

J: TRBJ1-3
V: TRBV6-5
D: .
size: .
CDR3: CASSYDKGNTIYF
DNA: TGTGCCAGCAGTTACGATAAGGGAAACACCATATATTTT

J: TRBJ1-6
V: TRBV27
D: TRBD1
size: .
CDR3: CASSLSKRTGWVSYNSPLHF
DNA: TGTGCCAGCAGTTTATCGAAGAGGACAGGGTGGGTCTCCTATAATTCACCCCTCCACTTT

J: TRBJ2-2
V: TRBV6-6
D: TRBD2
size: .
CDR3: CASRRHGTSGGLDTGELFF
DNA: TGTGCCAGCAGACGACACGGGACTAGCGGGGGACTCGACACCGGGGAGCTGTTTTTT

J: TRBJ2-1
V: TRBV2
D: .
size: .
CDR3: CASKKGGLDEQFF
DNA: TGTGCCAGCAAGAAAGGAGGGCTGGATGAGCAGTTCTTC

J: TRBJ2-1
V: TRBV3-1/TRBV3-2
D: TRBD2
size: .
CDR3: CASSPFGTSGGYNEQFF
DNA: TGTGCCAGCAGCCCATTCGGGACTAGCGGGGGCTACAATGAGCAGTTCTTC

J: TRBJ1-5
V: TRBV18
D: .
size: .
CDR3: CASSPTGTVGSPNQPQHF
DNA: TGTGCCAGCTCACCAACTGGGACGGTAGGTAGTCCCAATCAGCCCCAGCATTTT

J: TRBJ2-3
V: TRBV7-3
D: TRBD1
size: .
CDR3: CASSPGGDTQYF
DNA: TGTGCCAGCAGCCCAGGGGGAGATACGCAGTATTTT

J: TRBJ1-1
V: TRBV6-2/TRBV6-3
D: .
size: .
CDR3: CASSPVTGSRAEAFF
DNA: TGTGCCAGCAGCCCCGTTACAGGGAGTAGGGCTGAAGCTTTCTTT

J: TRBJ1-3
V: TRBV7-6
D: TRBD1
size: .
CDR3: CASSLLTGTGSGNTIYF
DNA: TGTGCCAGCAGCCTCCTAACCGGGACAGGGTCTGGAAACACCATATATTTT

J: TRBJ1-5
V: TRBV28
D: TRBD1
size: once
CDR3: CASSLQPGQGFDQPQHF
DNA: TGTGCCAGCAGTTTACAGCCGGGACAGGGGTTTGATCAGCCCCAGCATTTT

J: TRBJ2-1
V: TRBV29-1
D: .
size: .
CDR3: CSVEGVVGSEQFF
DNA: TGCAGCGTTGAAGGAGTAGTGGGCAGTGAGCAGTTCTTC

J: TRBJ1-3
V: TRBV19
D: .
size: .
CDR3: CASSILAGPSGNTIYF
DNA: TGTGCCAGTAGTATTCTCGCAGGGCCCTCTGGAAACACCATATATTTT

J: TRBJ2-1
V: TRBV4-2
D: TRBD1
size: .
CDR3: CASSQSPGTGVGEQFF
DNA: TGTGCCAGCAGCCAATCCCCCGGGACAGGAGTTGGTGAGCAGTTCTTC

J: TRBJ1-6
V: TRBV7-2
D: TRBD1
size: few
CDR3: CASSLKGQGISPLHF
DNA: TGTGCCAGCAGCTTAAAGGGACAGGGGATTTCACCCCTCCACTTT

J: TRBJ1-2
V: TRBV19
D: TRBD1
size: .
CDR3: CASSIVAGGTGGYTF
DNA: TGTGCCAGTAGTATAGTTGCAGGGGGCACAGGTGGCTACACCTTC

J: TRBJ1-1
V: TRBV7-2
D: .
size: once
CDR3: CASSLEYGSEAFF
DNA: TGTGCCAGCAGCTTAGAATATGGGTCTGAAGCTTTCTTT

J: TRBJ1-3
V: TRBV28
D: .
size: once
CDR3: CASSLYGTYSGNTIYF
DNA: TGTGCCAGCAGTTTATATGGGACTTACTCTGGAAACACCATATATTTT

J: TRBJ1-1
V: TRBV3-1/TRBV3-2
D: TRBD1
size: .
CDR3: CASSTGQGGTEAFF
DNA: TGTGCCAGCAGTACGGGACAGGGTGGGACTGAAGCTTTCTTT

J: TRBJ1-6
V: TRBV5-1
D: .
size: .
CDR3: CASRLDYNSPLHF
DNA: TGCGCCAGCAGGCTGGACTATAATTCACCCCTCCACTTT

J: TRBJ1-3
V: TRBV18
D: .
size: .
CDR3: CASSPTATGEGNTIYF
DNA: TGTGCCAGCTCACCAACGGCCACAGGCGAGGGAAACACCATATATTTT

J: TRBJ1-4
V: TRBV5-4
D: .
size: .
CDR3: CASSREGQANEKLFF
DNA: TGTGCCAGCAGCCGGGAGGGGCAGGCTAATGAAAAACTGTTTTTT

J: TRBJ2-7
V: TRBV28
D: .
size: .
CDR3: CASSLRGGLEGRLEQYF
DNA: TGTGCCAGCAGTTTACGTGGAGGGCTCGAGGGTCGGCTGGAGCAGTACTTC

J: TRBJ2-2
V: TRBV7-2
D: TRBD2
size: .
CDR3: CASSSSGGAHGELFF
DNA: TGTGCCAGCAGTTCTAGCGGGGGGGCCCACGGGGAGCTGTTTTTT

J: TRBJ2-3
V: TRBV5-1
D: .
size: .
CDR3: CASSSRTTGYATDTQYF
DNA: TGCGCCAGCAGCTCAAGGACAACAGGGTACGCCACAGATACGCAGTATTTT

J: TRBJ2-1
V: TRBV5-4
D: .
size: .
CDR3: CASSPLGTLGNEQFF
DNA: TGTGCCAGCAGCCCCCTTGGGACTCTGGGTAATGAGCAGTTCTTC

J: TRBJ1-2
V: TRBV6-5
D: .
size: .
CDR3: CASYHQTYGYTF
DNA: TGTGCCAGCTATCACCAAACCTATGGCTACACCTTC